Following are 19 T cell receptor beta chains from one sample sequenced in a study of CD8+CD57+ T cells in acquired aplastic anemia. CD8+CD57+ cell expansion, shown by flow cytometry, had occurred in the patients selected for sequencing. CDR3 and TCR beta VDJ profiling relied on a genomic DNA template. TCRdb fed the reads into MiXCR, producing one record per CDR3 protein. Among more than 250,000 distinct CDR3 sequences listed, about 80% were seen once. The material sequenced was sorted CD4+, CD8+, or CD8+CD57+ T cells (not recorded which) from PBMCs. The receptors derive from a human donor with aplastic anemia.

Worth noting for this clonotype: The junction departs from the called germline gene at one end, perhaps through a read error. This sequence joins TRBV2 and TRBJ1-1, with D unresolved. Looked up from germline, CDR1 is SNHLY and CDR2 is FYNNEI. CDR3 length: 17 amino acids. The chain's CDR3 is CASSGEKDPLANNDGYF. The CDR3 nucleotides read TGTGCCAGCAGTGGAGAGAAGGATCCCCTGGCGAACAATGATGGTTACTTT.

As regards this clonotype: The CDR3 end shows no conserved phenylalanine or tryptophan, and so a read error is likely. The DNA is left out, because the CDR3 cannot be placed on it with certainty; the CDR3 is given as TCRdb lists it. The rearrangement joins TRBV2 to TRBJ2-2; the table names TRBD2, a call not compared with the DNA. Germline CDR1 reads SNHLY; CDR2 reads FYNNEI. The CDR3 has 15 amino acids, counting both end residues. The CDR3 region is CASSEAYSNQREHFG.

Concerning this clonotype itself: No conserved phenylalanine or tryptophan is present at the end of the CDR3, so a read error is the likely explanation. This rearrangement joins TRBV7-8 to TRBJ2-3, with D perhaps TRBD1 (6 bases). CDR1 and CDR2 (germline): SGHVS, FQNEAQ. Trimming pared 8 bases from V and 11 bases from J, leaving 20 bases between. The CDR3 sequence is 13 residues long. CDR3 sequence: CASGVGGATQQYC. In nucleotides, the CDR3 is TGTGCCAGCGGCGTAGGGGGAGCAACGCAGCAGTATTGC.

This clonotype came up once. Here the CDR3 DNA reads TGCGCCAGCAGGATAAGAGGGCCTCGGTCGTCCTACGAGCAGTACTTC. It is translated as CASRIRGPRSSYEQYF. The chain joins TRBV10-2 to TRBJ2-7, with D maybe TRBD2 (5 bases). CDR1 and CDR2 (germline): WSHSY, SAAADI. Trimming took 6 bases from V and 1 from J, leaving 19 bases between them. The CDR3 length is 16 residues.

On this clonotype: The missing conserved phenylalanine or tryptophan at the end of this CDR3 makes a read error likely. The DNA is left out, because the CDR3 cannot be placed on it with certainty; the CDR3 is given as TCRdb lists it. V usage is TRBV7-9 and J usage is TRBJ2-1; TRBD2, the D gene given by the table, was not confirmed from the DNA. Germline V CDR1 and CDR2: SEHNR, FQNEAQ (reference sequence). Ends included, the CDR3 has 13 residues. CDR3 protein: CASSLNGGEAHFC.

As regards this clonotype: One junction end does not reproduce the germline sequence, and a read error may be involved. The chain is built from TRBV7-4 and TRBJ2-5; no firm D call. From germline, CDR1 is SGHVT and CDR2 SQSDAQ. There are 14 residues in the CDR3. The CDR3 reads CASSLGGENTKAFF. In DNA, the CDR3 is TGTGCCAGCAGCTTAGGCGGCGAGAACACGAAAGCGTTCTTC.

The V and J genes are TRBV9 and TRBJ2-3; 11 bases fit TRBD2. The ends lost 4 bases at V and 10 bases at J; junction bases unmatched: 14. Per germline, CDR1 SGDLS and CDR2 YYNGEE. This CDR3 has 16 amino acids. The CDR3 sequence is CASSLAGGPDTHSQYF. CDR3 in DNA: TGTGCCAGCAGCTTAGCGGGAGGGCCCGATACGCATTCGCAGTATTTT.

On this clonotype: Because the CDR3 is missing its conserved closing phenylalanine or tryptophan, this is likely a read error. The rearrangement links TRBV13 to TRBJ2-1; possibly TRBD1 or TRBD2 for D (6 bases each). V shed 7 bases and J shed 4 bases, with 11 bases lying between them. The CDR3 loop spans 13 amino acids. Germline loops: CDR1 PRHDT, CDR2 FYEKMQ (reference sequence). The CDR3 DNA is TGTGCCAGCACCCCGGGGGCTTACAATGAGCAGTTCCTC. This sequence encodes CASTPGAYNEQFL.

This clonotype was detected many times. V usage is TRBV19 and J usage is TRBJ1-2; tentative D call: TRBD1 (5 bases). Trimming removed 1 base at V and 7 bases at J, with 10 bases between. Germline lookup yields CDR1 LNHDA and CDR2 SQIVND (reference sequence). There are 13 residues in the CDR3. DNA for the CDR3: TGTGCCAGTAGTATAGGACAGTGGAGTGGCTACACCTTC. Protein sequence: CASSIGQWSGYTF.

Comments on this clonotype: In this CDR3 the conserved last residue, phenylalanine or tryptophan, is missing, so a read error is likely. The DNA is left out, because the CDR3 cannot be placed on it with certainty; the CDR3 is given as TCRdb lists it. The chain is built from TRBV7-8 and TRBJ1-2. The CDR3 spans 13 residues, counting both ends. The germline gives CDR1 SGHVS, CDR2 FQNEAQ. The chain's CDR3 is CASSLLAGHGYTY.

Notes on this clonotype: No conserved phenylalanine or tryptophan ends this CDR3, so it is likely a read error. The DNA is left out, because the CDR3 cannot be placed on it with certainty; the CDR3 is given as TCRdb lists it. This chain joins TRBV7-2 and TRBJ2-4. CDR1 and CDR2 from the germline V gene are SGHTA and FQGNSA. The CDR3 is 12 residues long, counting both termini. The CDR3 loop is CASSRPANAVEH.

V is TRBV11-3 and J is TRBJ2-3, with 10 bases fitting TRBD2. CDR1 is SGHNT and CDR2 is YENEEA in the germline V gene. This CDR3 has 14 residues. The V and J ends lost 6 bases and 6 bases, in that order; junction bases with no gene match: 6. CDR3 DNA: TGTGCCAGCAGTCCAGCGGGAGGGGCCGATACGCAGTATTTT. This sequence encodes CASSPAGGADTQYF.

With respect to this clonotype: It is unclear where the CDR3 begins or ends on the DNA, so no DNA is shown, and the CDR3 is as TCRdb lists it. The CDR3 is CASSPWGTGTNVF. The chain couples TRBV9 to TRBJ2-3; whether TRBD1, the table's D call, matches the DNA was not checked. Ends included, the CDR3 has 13 residues. Germline CDR1 SGDLS, CDR2 YYNGEE.

The V and J genes are TRBV7-8 and TRBJ2-7; 7 bases are a match to TRBD2. V lost 5 bases, J lost 13 bases, and 20 bases stayed unmatched. This CDR3 contains 15 residues. Germline CDR1 reads SGHVS; CDR2 reads FQNEAQ. The CDR3 spells CASSGGDRRGGEPYF. The CDR3 DNA reads as TGTGCCAGCAGCGGGGGGGACCGACGGGGAGGCGAGCCTTACTTC. Supplemented by reference TRBV7-8 and TRBJ2-7, the full variable domain reads GAGVSQSPRYKVAKRGQDVALRCDPISGHVSLFWYQQALGQGPEFLTYFQNEAQLDKSGLPSDRFFAERPEGSVSTLKIQRTQQEDSAVYLCASSGGDRRGGEPYFGPGTRLTVT.

This rearrangement joins TRBV2 to TRBJ2-5, with 7 bases fitting TRBD2. Germline values: CDR1 SNHLY, CDR2 FYNNEI. The CDR3 contains 14 residues. V lost 10 bases, J lost 9 bases, and 17 bases stayed unmatched. CDR3 amino acids: CATGGGSAHTPQYF. CDR3 DNA sequence: TGTGCCACCGGGGGAGGGAGCGCGCATACGCCCCAGTACTTC.

The chain couples TRBV19 to TRBJ1-1, with no clear D. Trimming left V 10 bases short and J 10 bases short, with 19 bases between. This CDR3 is built from 12 residues. The germline V gene has CDR1 LNHDA and CDR2 SQIVND (reference sequence). CDR3 residues: CAITSVGVRAFF. The CDR3 bases are TGTGCCATCACGTCCGTAGGTGTTCGAGCTTTCTTT. The full variable domain, with the rest looked up from reference TRBV19 and TRBJ1-1, is DGGITQSPKYLFRKEGQNVTLSCEQNLNHDAMYWYRQDPGQGLRLIYYSQIVNDFQKGDIAEGYSVSREKKESFPLTVTSAQKNPTAFYLCAITSVGVRAFFGQGTRLTVV.

This clonotype was detected once. A read error may produce the germline difference seen at one junction end. The genes are TRBV7-9 and TRBJ2-3, with D perhaps TRBD1 or TRBD2 (5 bases each). Germline assignment: CDR1 SEHNR and CDR2 FQNEAQ (reference sequence). The CDR3 loop spans 14 amino acids. The CDR3 region is CASSLVAGALTHGF. The CDR3 nucleotides are TGTGCCAGCAGCTTAGTGGCCGGGGCGCTGACTCATGGATTT.

V and J are TRBV7-7 and TRBJ2-1; TRBD2 is a possible D gene (5 bases). Germline V gives CDR1 SSHAT, CDR2 FNYEAQ (reference sequence). The CDR3 is made up of 13 amino acids. V gave up 5 bases and J gave up 10 bases, with 15 bases separating them. The CDR3 DNA sequence: TGTGCCAGCAGCCCTCGGGGAAACCACGAGCAGTTCTTC. It encodes CASSPRGNHEQFF.

The V gene is TRBV7-9, the J gene TRBJ2-3; D not certain. The CDR3 loop spans 14 amino acids. Germline V gives CDR1 SEHNR, CDR2 FQNEAQ (reference sequence). V lost 1 base and J 2 bases, leaving 7 bases between the germline ends. The CDR3 here is CASSLGTDTDTQYF. DNA for the CDR3: TGTGCCAGCAGCTTAGGGACGGACACAGATACGCAGTATTTT.